A selection of T cell receptor beta chains follows, all from one sample in a study of shared clonotypes between healthy human individuals. Repertoires were generated with immunoSEQ multiplex PCR, while TCRdb's copy carries only in-frame clones and drops some. The sample lists roughly 660,000 clones, roughly 87% seen once, with 34% in the top ten. The source material was memory CD8+ T cells from PBMCs. The source is a man aged 18 to 29 in good health. Some clones in this sample may be carry-over from other donors' samples. Each CDR3 is given with its conserved first and last residue. Size is omitted from some rows. Given values are once, few, many or a class for expanded clones.

v_call,clone_size,j_call,cdr3_aa
TRBV2,once,TRBJ1-2,CASRARVFVEGYTF
TRBV4-3,NA,TRBJ2-3,CASSHVEGFEGGLSRTDTQYF
TRBV5-1,NA,TRBJ2-7,CASTDPHRDAYEQYF
TRBV27,NA,TRBJ2-2,CASSIIGGGITGELFF
TRBV5-8,NA,TRBJ2-5,CASSLKGQPQETQYF
TRBV10-3,NA,TRBJ2-7,CAISEPYEGEQYF
TRBV6-5,once,TRBJ1-2,CASSPRGGTYGYTF
TRBV14,NA,TRBJ1-1,CASSPTSLAGSNTEAFF
TRBV7-9,few,TRBJ2-7,CASKGRALGEQYF
TRBV7-6,NA,TRBJ2-3,CASSPGRARGTDTQYF
TRBV13,NA,TRBJ2-1,CASSPWTSGSSYNEQFF
TRBV7-6,once,TRBJ2-7,CASSLELGGGPSYEQYF
TRBV9,NA,TRBJ1-1,CASSSPPRGFDGRTEAFF
TRBV11-2,NA,TRBJ2-7,CASSLGPGLAAYEQYF
TRBV28,NA,TRBJ2-7,CASSLYGGVRSTYEQYF
TRBV21-1,NA,TRBJ2-5,CASSKGTGQETQYF
TRBV9,once,TRBJ2-1,CASSDGLALEFDEQFF
TRBV4-1,NA,TRBJ2-7,CASSQARQGSEQYF
TRBV6-5,once,TRBJ2-7,CASSLSSGRAVSEQYF
TRBV4-1,NA,TRBJ2-7,CASSQTSGSSIEQYF
TRBV9,once,TRBJ2-7,CASSARDRAYEQYF
TRBV6-1,NA,TRBJ2-7,CASSEFAARSYEQYF
TRBV5-4,once,TRBJ2-2,CASSLETGVNTGELFF
TRBV4-1,NA,TRBJ1-4,CASSQDTGPNEKLFF
TRBV28,NA,TRBJ2-7,CASSLGRANEQYF
TRBV5-8,NA,TRBJ1-6,CASSLLIGRTGPPLLHF
TRBV28,NA,TRBJ2-7,CASSPRGGQPYEQYF
TRBV2,NA,TRBJ2-5,CASIDDRNARETQYF
TRBV6-5,NA,TRBJ2-2,CASSYSIPENTGELFF
TRBV4-3,NA,TRBJ2-3,CASSQDRLAGYTDTQYF
TRBV27,NA,TRBJ1-2,CASSLGPTGSYGYTF
TRBV7-9,NA,TRBJ1-1,CASSKTGDEAFF
TRBV5-1,NA,TRBJ2-3,CASSPSAGQGGDTQYF
TRBV18,many,TRBJ1-2,CASSPNDRDAYGYTF
TRBV27,NA,TRBJ2-1,CASSLGFGQGLSNEQFF
TRBV14,NA,TRBJ2-1,CASSQLAGVVGEQFF